The following is a TCR beta chain sequence with its context. A single count supports this clone. The antigen this receptor binds is unknown. Per-nucleotide qualities are absent, and no much larger clonotype sits a single base away. V loses 0 bases, J loses 5 bases, and the germline ends lie 14 bases apart. CDR1 and CDR2 are read off the germline V gene as MGHRA and YSYEKL. Measured from the cysteine to the phenylalanine, the CDR3 is 17 residues long. Only CDR3 DNA remains: 51 bases, in frame from the first base. The data derive from a study of T cell responses to AZD1222 COVID-19 vaccine (dated by TCRdb to 2020 to 2023). The study in broad terms: AZD1222 recipients whose second dose came at about 4 weeks and those whose second dose came at about 12 weeks were combined into one group, since spike-specific TCR depth and breadth did not differ between the two schedules. Enrollment into the trials was organized by age into subgroups of 18-55, 56-69 and 70-plus years, and those subgroups contained approximately 160, 26 and 62 TCR-sequenced participants, respectively. A total of 230 to 250 trial participants underwent TCR sequencing, of whom about 210 had received two doses of AZD1222 and 26 had received two doses of the MenACWY control vaccine.

The time point label, read with the paper, signifies: baseline before first vaccination. Vaccinee samples came from UK trials COV001 and COV002, including a single-blind randomized controlled phase 2/3 trial of AZD1222 (ChAdOx1 nCoV-19) in healthy adults. Trial participant PBMC samples were collected at day 0 and day 28 after the second dose for TCRbeta chain sequencing. Findings and caveats that apply to the study as a whole: Conclusions about previously exposed vaccinees were limited because only six or seven AZD1222 recipients were SARS-CoV-2 seropositive at baseline. In the small 56-69-year group, the increase in depth fell short of significance, most likely because of low power. Participants were mostly white British and included more females than males, and it was suggested by the authors that clonal diversity may have been underestimated. CD4 TCRs associated with the vaccine covered the entire spike protein, and the dominant responses were in regions 160-218 and 743-854. Because no samples from the day 14 peak response were available, repertoires could be characterized only after the peak T cell response. Spike-specific TCR breadth and depth rose significantly after two AZD1222 doses compared with day 0 and with MenACWY recipients. Reportedly, close to half of the unique spike-specific TCRs recognized epitopes lying outside the regions that are mutated in the B.1.351 and B.1.1.7 variants.

The CDR3 regions of human TCRbeta chains were subjected to immunosequencing. The study's own analysis went as follows. Repertoire TCRs were matched against a reference library of SARS-CoV-2-specific TCRs generated with the MIRA antigen-specificity platform. Breadth meant the fraction of unique TCRs that were SARS-CoV-2-associated, whereas depth meant the fraction of total T cells that were SARS-CoV-2-associated. Using the MIRA data, each spike-specific TCR was assigned both to the spike region to which the TCR was reactive and to a CD4 or CD8 class. Log10-transformed breadth and depth values were compared by one-way ANOVA with Sidak's multiple comparisons tests. What TCRdb holds here is the immuneACCESS table cut down to in-frame rearrangements. Part of the clones is not present; checked against another copy, under half of the missing clones reflect an unresolved V gene, and the others are unexplained. Clonal size and the V and J genes are those of that table, whereas D and trimming came from the DNA. The sample table contains approximately 120,000 clones; only one count was recorded for over 80% of them. Clones ranked in the top ten supply about 1.1% of the sample.

The chain is encoded by TRBV4-1 joined to TRBJ1-6; a tentative D match to TRBD1 spans 6 bases. This TCR was sampled from an adult in good health. The specimen was peripheral blood, collected on day 0 of AZD1222 vaccination. CDR3 region: CASSQDSQGRNNSPLHF. The bases read TGCGCCAGCAGCCAAGATTCCCAGGGGCGGAATAATTCACCCCTCCACTTT.